The next 26 T cell receptor beta chains were all read from a single sample in a study of graft-versus-host responses after intestinal transplantation. The protocol was immunoSEQ multiplex PCR, while the TCRdb copy is restricted to in-frame clones and leaves out a portion. The repertoire holds approximately 8,200 clones, 93% seen once, with 2% to 2.5% in the top ten. The sample here was PBMCs, taken 11 days after intestinal transplantation. The receptor source for this set is a human patient who received an intestinal transplant, so some T cells may come from the graft donor.

V and J are TRBV4-1 and TRBJ1-1; 7 positions agree with TRBD1. Germline trimming cut 0 bases from V and 4 bases from J; bases unmatched to any gene: 8. The CDR3 runs 16 residues. CDR1 and CDR2 (germline): MGHRA, YSYEKL. As DNA, the CDR3 is TGCGCCAGCAGCCAAGACTTGACAGGGCTAATCACTGAAGCTTTCTTT. It encodes CASSQDLTGLITEAFF.

The chain links TRBV7-9 to TRBJ1-2; 8 bases agree with TRBD1. This CDR3 is built from 14 residues. The germline V gene encodes CDR1 SEHNR and CDR2 FQNEAQ (reference sequence). The J segment lost 6 bases and the V segment lost 1 base, leaving 4 bases of the junction unmatched. CDR3 amino acids: CASSLGDRGHGYTF. The CDR3 region has the DNA TGTGCCAGCAGCTTAGGTGACAGGGGTCATGGCTACACCTTC.

The J gene is TRBJ2-6, the V gene TRBV6-4, with a tentative D call TRBD1 (5 bases). The CDR3 covers 19 residues. Trimming pared 5 bases from V and 5 bases from J, leaving 25 bases between. Germline-derived CDR1 and CDR2 are MRHNA and SNTAGT. In nucleotides, the CDR3 is TGTGCCAGCAGTAGGCTGAACTCACACGGACAAAGTCGGGCCAACGTCCTGACTTTC. It codes for CASSRLNSHGQSRANVLTF.

The genes are TRBV7-2 and TRBJ1-6; 7 nucleotides match TRBD1. The CDR3 loop spans 16 amino acids. Unmatched junction bases numbered 8, after V lost 1 base and J lost 8 bases. Germline CDR1 SGHTA, CDR2 FQGNSA. The CDR3 sequence: CASSLVYRGSDSPLHF. CDR3 coding DNA: TGTGCCAGCAGCTTAGTATACAGGGGAAGCGATTCACCCCTCCACTTT.

This chain uses TRBV6-6 with TRBJ2-1, with 14 bases identical to TRBD2. With 5 bases clipped from V and 9 bases from J, the junction kept 9 bases outside the gene matches. The CDR3 loop spans 16 amino acids. Germline CDR1 is MNHNY and CDR2 is SVGAGI (reference sequence). The CDR3 region is CASSTRLAGGGGEQFF. The CDR3 bases are TGTGCCAGCAGTACTCGACTAGCGGGAGGGGGGGGTGAGCAGTTCTTC.

The chain has TRBV9 and TRBJ1-6; maybe TRBD1 (5 bases). Trimming left V 3 bases short and J 10 bases short, with 20 bases between. CDR3 length: 16 residues. The germline V gene has CDR1 SGDLS and CDR2 YYNGEE. The CDR3 region has the DNA TGTGCCAGCAGCGGCTACGCCGGGACTGTAGGGTCACCCCTCCACTTT. Encoded protein: CASSGYAGTVGSPLHF.

The chain employs TRBV28 and TRBJ2-7; 7 bases match TRBD1. The ends lost 6 bases at V and 6 bases at J; junction bases unmatched: 5. The CDR3 contains 12 residues. CDR1 is MDHEN and CDR2 is SYDVKM in the germline V gene. For the CDR3, the DNA is TGTGCCAGCAGGCCGACAGGGCTCGAGCAGTACTTC. Translated: CASRPTGLEQYF.

The chain combines TRBV7-9 with TRBJ2-7, with D possibly TRBD1 on 5 matching bases. Per germline, CDR1 SEHNR and CDR2 FQNEAQ (reference sequence). Trimming pared 5 bases from V and 5 bases from J, leaving 19 bases between. This CDR3 spans 15 amino acids. The CDR3 loop reads CASSIIQGIGDEQYF. In DNA form, the CDR3 reads TGTGCCAGCAGCATCATTCAGGGAATTGGGGACGAGCAGTACTTC.

The chain couples TRBV28 to TRBJ1-1; TRBD1 is a possible D gene (6 bases). The germline V gene encodes CDR1 MDHEN and CDR2 SYDVKM. The CDR3 contains 15 residues. Trimming removed 6 bases from V and 0 bases from J, with 14 bases in between. Here the CDR3 reads CASRPLRDMNTEAFF. The CDR3 nucleotides read TGTGCCAGCAGGCCTCTTCGGGACATGAACACTGAAGCTTTCTTT. Based on the CDR3 plus reference TRBV28 and TRBJ1-1, the full variable domain is DVKVTQSSRYLVKRTGEKVFLECVQDMDHENMFWYRQDPGLGLRLIYFSYDVKMKEKGDIPEGYSVSREKKERFSLILESASTNQTSMYLCASRPLRDMNTEAFFGQGTRLTVV.

The chain combines TRBV13 with TRBJ2-7; a possible D gene is TRBD1 (6 bases). The V end lost 6 bases, the J end lost 4 bases, and 16 bases lay between the germline ends. This CDR3 is 14 amino acids long. CDR1 PRHDT and CDR2 FYEKMQ come from the germline V gene (reference sequence). DNA for the CDR3: TGTGCCAGCAGTTCGGTGGACAGATTATACGAGCAGTACGTC. This translates into CASSSVDRLYEQYV.

This clone was detected only once. This chain connects TRBV6-1 to TRBJ2-1; TRBD2 aligns across 8 bases. This CDR3 spans 15 amino acids. Per germline, CDR1 MNHNS and CDR2 SASEGT. The trim removed 2 bases at V and 9 bases at J, leaving 9 bases unmatched. CDR3 sequence: CASSETPSSGSEQFF. The CDR3 DNA reads TGTGCCAGCAGTGAAACACCATCAAGCGGGAGTGAGCAGTTCTTC.

The V call is TRBV15, the J call TRBJ2-2; TRBD2 matches at 10 bases. The CDR3 is 17 residues long. The junction had 9 bases not matched to a gene; V was cut back by 0 bases and J by 8 bases. From germline, CDR1 is LNHNV and CDR2 YYDKDF (reference sequence). The CDR3 DNA reads as TGTGCCACCAGCAGAGATGTTACTAGCGGGGCTATGGGGGAGCTGTTTTTT. It encodes CATSRDVTSGAMGELFF.

The chain combines TRBV28 with TRBJ1-6; D is ambiguous. Deletions cut 3 bases from V and 12 bases from J, with 9 bases between. This CDR3 has 12 residues. Germline CDR1 reads MDHEN; CDR2 reads SYDVKM. This chain's CDR3 is CASSFPSRPLHF. DNA for the CDR3: TGTGCCAGCAGTTTCCCAAGTAGACCCCTCCACTTT.

The V and J genes are TRBV5-6 and TRBJ1-2, with D perhaps matching TRBD1 (6 bases). Trimming removed 2 bases at V and 11 bases at J, with 16 bases between. The CDR3 runs to 13 residues. CDR1 SGHDT and CDR2 YYEEEE come from the germline V gene. The chain's CDR3 is CASSFRQADWYTF. CDR3 DNA: TGTGCCAGCAGCTTTCGACAGGCCGATTGGTACACCTTC.

CDR3 protein: CASSLGVGQGGYSNQPQHF. The DNA for the CDR3 is TGTGCCAGCAGCTTGGGCGTCGGACAGGGAGGGTATAGCAATCAGCCCCAGCATTTT. V is TRBV7-9 and J is TRBJ1-5, with 8 bases identical to TRBD1. After removal of 3 bases from V and 0 bases from J, the junction contained 13 bases not matched to a gene. Germline CDR1 and CDR2: SEHNR and FQNEAQ (reference sequence). The CDR3 has 19 amino acids.

The chain employs TRBV7-2 and TRBJ2-1; 7 bases line up with TRBD2. The CDR3 extends over 16 amino acids. The V segment lost 1 base and the J segment 9 bases; nucleotides outside the gene matches: 12. Germline V lookup: CDR1 SGHTA, CDR2 FQGNSA. The CDR3 DNA sequence: TGTGCCAGCAGCTTAGTCCCGGGGGGTTATTTCGGTGAGCAGTTCTTC. As protein: CASSLVPGGYFGEQFF.

The V and J genes are TRBV6-1 and TRBJ2-7, with no clear D. From germline, CDR1 is MNHNS and CDR2 SASEGT. CDR3 length: 17 amino acids. Trimming took off 1 base at V and 3 bases at J, with 19 bases between the two ends. In nucleotides, the CDR3 is TGTGCCAGCAGTGAAGTGTGGCTTTTGCAGGCGAACTACGAGCAGTACTTC. Its translation is CASSEVWLLQANYEQYF.

The V and J genes are TRBV14 and TRBJ2-7; D is ambiguous. This CDR3 contains 15 residues. Germline CDR1 SGHDN, CDR2 FVKESK. The V end was cut by 4 bases, the J end by 0 bases, with 13 bases between. CDR3 DNA sequence: TGTGCCAGCAGCCCTTCCCGAGGTAGCTCCTACGAGCAGTACGTC. Translating gives CASSPSRGSSYEQYV.

The V gene is TRBV27, the J gene TRBJ1-6; 7 bases match TRBD1. The CDR3 loop spans 15 amino acids. J lost 7 bases, V lost 7 bases, and 10 bases had no gene match. The germline gives CDR1 MNHEY, CDR2 SMNVEV (reference sequence). CDR3 loop: CASTSTQGVNSPLHF. The CDR3 DNA reads as TGTGCCAGCACCTCAACCCAGGGGGTCAATTCACCCCTCCACTTT.

The chain uses TRBV28 and TRBJ2-4, with 12 bases lining up with TRBD2. Germline trimming cut 6 bases from V and 5 bases from J; bases unmatched to any gene: 5. Germline CDR1 and CDR2: MDHEN and SYDVKM. The CDR3 is 15 residues long. The CDR3 DNA follows: TGTGCCAGCAGCAGGCTAGCGGGGGGGCAAAACATTCAGTACTTC. Translating it yields CASSRLAGGQNIQYF.

The chain links TRBV6-6 to TRBJ1-4; 8 nucleotides align to TRBD1. Germline trimming cut 7 bases from V and 11 bases from J; bases unmatched to any gene: 18. CDR3 size: 16 residues. The germline V gene encodes CDR1 MNHNY and CDR2 SVGAGI (reference sequence). CDR3 in amino acids: CASTLYSTGVKWKLFF. For the CDR3, the DNA is TGTGCCAGCACCCTCTACTCGACAGGGGTTAAGTGGAAACTGTTTTTT.

The chain joins TRBV27 to TRBJ2-3; TRBD1 aligns across 10 bases. CDR1 and CDR2 (germline): MNHEY, SMNVEV (reference sequence). This CDR3 contains 18 residues. V trimming: 7 bases; J trimming: 1 base; junction bases outside the gene matches: 14. This CDR3 is CASKSRWDRGVGTDTQYF. CDR3 nucleotides: TGTGCCAGCAAAAGCCGATGGGACAGGGGAGTTGGCACAGATACGCAGTATTTT.

The gene calls are TRBV7-9 and TRBJ2-3; 7 bases line up with TRBD1. V was pared by 2 bases and J by 0 bases, with 5 bases of the junction left unmatched. The CDR3 has 16 amino acids. Looked up from germline, CDR1 is SEHNR and CDR2 is FQNEAQ (reference sequence). CDR3 in DNA: TGTGCCAGCAGCTTACCTCGGGACAGCAGCACAGATACGCAGTATTTT. Residues: CASSLPRDSSTDTQYF.

The rearrangement uses TRBV4-1 and TRBJ2-3; perhaps TRBD1 as D (6 bases). The V gene's germline CDR1 is MGHRA and CDR2 YSYEKL. The V gene lost 1 base and the J gene lost 0 bases, with 8 bases spanning the gap. The CDR3 has 15 residues. This chain's CDR3 is CASSQAGESTDTQYF. CDR3 nucleotides: TGCGCCAGCAGCCAAGCAGGGGAGAGCACAGATACGCAGTATTTT.

The sample holds one count of this clone. V and J are TRBV9 and TRBJ1-2, with a weak D call TRBD1 (5 bases). The germline V and J ends were trimmed by 0 bases and 3 bases, with 12 bases remaining between them. The CDR3 spans 15 residues. Per the germline V gene, CDR1 is SGDLS and CDR2 is YYNGEE. CDR3 protein: CASSVVAGRDYGYTF. The CDR3 nucleotides read TGTGCCAGCAGCGTAGTTGCAGGGAGGGACTATGGCTACACCTTC.

The CDR3 coding sequence is TGCGCCAGCAGCTTGGCGGCGGGGGCGATCTACGAGCAGTACTTC. Residues: CASSLAAGAIYEQYF. The gene calls are TRBV5-1 and TRBJ2-7; the D gene is possibly TRBD2 (7 bases). The CDR3 length is 15 residues. In germline, CDR1 is SGHRS, CDR2 YFSETQ. The germline V and J ends were trimmed by 0 bases and 3 bases, with 13 bases remaining between them.